This T cell receptor beta chain derives from a study of T cells in localized non-small cell lung cancer. Study-wide results and limits: When the top 100 tumor clones were examined, a median around 50 of them also appeared in the adjacent lung, which was paired and uninvolved.

As to this clone: Its antigen is not identified.

Method: immunoSEQ multiplex PCR; TCRdb's copy keeps in-frame clones and lacks some. This table has under 55,000 clones, roughly 75% appearing once. The material was PBMCs, obtained before any cancer treatment. The receptor was isolated from a woman aged 35-75 years with stage II lung adenocarcinoma.

The CDR3 DNA reads TGTGCCGAGACTGGGGTCTACGAGCAGTACTTC. Translation: CAETGVYEQYF. This chain uses TRBV6-6 with TRBJ2-7; no reliable D call. V was cut by 11 bases and J by 3 bases, with 11 bases left in between. Germline CDR1 reads MNHNY; CDR2 reads SVGAGI (reference sequence). CDR3 length: 11 residues.